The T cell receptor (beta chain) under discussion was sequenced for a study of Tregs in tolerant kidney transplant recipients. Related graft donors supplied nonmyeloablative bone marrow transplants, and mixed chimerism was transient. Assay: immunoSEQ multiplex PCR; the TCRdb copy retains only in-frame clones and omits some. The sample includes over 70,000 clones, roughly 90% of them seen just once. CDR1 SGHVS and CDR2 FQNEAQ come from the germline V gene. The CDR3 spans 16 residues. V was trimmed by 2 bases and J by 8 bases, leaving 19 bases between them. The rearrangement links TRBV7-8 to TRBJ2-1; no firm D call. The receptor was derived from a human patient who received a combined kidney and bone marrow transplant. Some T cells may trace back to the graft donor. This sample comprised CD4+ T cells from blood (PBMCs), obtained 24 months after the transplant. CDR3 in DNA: TGTGCCAGCAGCTTAAAAGTCGAAGAACTTTTGGATGAGCAGTTCTTC. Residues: CASSLKVEELLDEQFF. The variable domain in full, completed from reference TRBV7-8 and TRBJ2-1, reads GAGVSQSPRYKVAKRGQDVALRCDPISGHVSLFWYQQALGQGPEFLTYFQNEAQLDKSGLPSDRFFAERPEGSVSTLKIQRTQQEDSAVYLCASSLKVEELLDEQFFGPGTRLTVL.